One and the same sample provided the 23 T cell receptor beta chains below, sequenced in a study of blood T cell repertoires in COVID-19. Libraries were prepared by immunoSEQ multiplex PCR; TCRdb keeps only in-frame clonotypes and omits some of them. The sample has a few hundred thousand clones; roughly 82% are singletons. Sequences were obtained from peripheral blood. The source of these receptors is a man older than 75 with acute or convalescent COVID-19.

This chain connects TRBV9 to TRBJ1-5; D not resolved. The germline V and J ends were trimmed by 2 bases and 2 bases, with 8 bases remaining between them. The CDR3 covers 14 residues. CDR1 SGDLS and CDR2 YYNGEE come from the germline V gene. The CDR3 reads CASSVLAGNQPQHF. The CDR3 DNA reads as TGTGCCAGCAGCGTTCTAGCGGGCAATCAGCCCCAGCATTTT.

The chain employs TRBV15 and TRBJ1-4; D might be TRBD1 (6 bases). Trimming took off 6 bases at V and 4 bases at J, with 15 bases between the two ends. Germline V lookup: CDR1 LNHNV, CDR2 YYDKDF (reference sequence). The CDR3 is 15 amino acids. In DNA form, the CDR3 reads TGTGCCACCAGTACTCTTCAGGGGATTAATGAAAAACTGTTTTTT. This gives the protein CATSTLQGINEKLFF.

The rearrangement links TRBV2 to TRBJ1-5; D is uncertain. Trimming left V 3 bases short and J 6 bases short, with 12 bases between. Germline CDR1 is SNHLY and CDR2 is FYNNEI. The CDR3 loop spans 14 amino acids. CDR3 amino acids: CASSDAGVSQPQHF. The CDR3 bases are TGTGCCAGCAGTGATGCCGGGGTCAGTCAGCCCCAGCATTTT.

CDR3 nucleotides: TGTGCCACCAGCAGAGACAGGGGGTTTGATGAAGCTTTCTTT. This codes for CATSRDRGFDEAFF. The rearrangement uses TRBV15 and TRBJ1-1, with 7 bases aligning to TRBD1. CDR1 and CDR2 from the germline V gene are LNHNV and YYDKDF (reference sequence). The V segment lost 0 bases and the J segment 7 bases; nucleotides outside the gene matches: 5. The CDR3 length is 14 residues.

Written as DNA, the CDR3 is TGTGCCAGCAGTCTGGGGGGAGATTCACCCCTCCACTTT. Protein: CASSLGGDSPLHF. The chain combines TRBV12-3 or TRBV12-4 with TRBJ1-6; D might be TRBD1 (5 bases). The CDR3 spans 13 residues. V was clipped by 5 bases and J by 8 bases, with 10 bases between them.

The gene calls are TRBV5-4 and TRBJ2-5; D is perhaps TRBD1 (5 bases). V gave up 1 base and J gave up 5 bases, with 15 bases separating them. Germline CDR1 SGHNT, CDR2 YYREEE (reference sequence). The CDR3 consists of 15 residues. The CDR3: CASSLTPDTGETQYF. The CDR3 DNA follows: TGTGCCAGCAGCTTGACCCCGGACACTGGGGAGACCCAGTACTTC.

The genes are TRBV5-8 and TRBJ2-7; TRBD1 is a possible D gene (5 bases). The CDR3 is 13 amino acids. Trimming took 0 bases from V and 5 from J, leaving 9 bases between them. Germline V gives CDR1 SGHTS, CDR2 YDEGEE. This chain's CDR3 is CASSLVTDNEQYF. The DNA for the CDR3 is TGTGCCAGCAGCTTGGTTACGGACAACGAGCAGTACTTC.

The chain carries TRBV5-1 and TRBJ2-7, with D perhaps matching TRBD1 (5 bases). There are 14 residues in the CDR3. Germline CDR1 and CDR2: SGHRS and YFSETQ. The V end lost 5 bases, the J end lost 5 bases, and 17 bases lay between the germline ends. The CDR3 here is CASSLSGANNEQYF. Written as DNA, the CDR3 is TGCGCCAGCAGTCTCTCTGGGGCGAACAACGAGCAGTACTTC.

J is TRBJ2-7 and V is TRBV4-1, with TRBD1 matching 7 bases. Trimming cost V 0 bases and J 0 bases; bases outside gene matches: 8. The germline V gene encodes CDR1 MGHRA and CDR2 YSYEKL. The CDR3 totals 17 residues. In nucleotides, the CDR3 is TGCGCCAGCAGCCAAGAGTACGACAGGGTCCTCTCCTACGAGCAGTACTTC. Residues: CASSQEYDRVLSYEQYF.

This clone was seen once. CDR3 coding DNA: TGTGCTAGTGGCCGCGGGGACTCTGGAAACACCATATATTTT. Translation gives CASGRGDSGNTIYF. V gene TRBV12-5 combines with J gene TRBJ1-3; D remains ambiguous. The CDR3 covers 14 residues. The V end was cut by 6 bases, the J end by 0 bases, with 9 bases between. Germline CDR1 LGHNT, CDR2 FRNRAP.

The J gene is TRBJ1-6, the V gene TRBV28; tentatively, D is TRBD1 (5 bases). Germline CDR1 reads MDHEN; CDR2 reads SYDVKM. Trimming removed 6 bases at V and 7 bases at J, with 16 bases between. The CDR3 loop spans 15 amino acids. CDR3 sequence (DNA): TGTGCCAGCAGCAAAGGGGCTACACCCAATTCACCCCTCCACTTT. It codes for CASSKGATPNSPLHF.

V usage is TRBV11-2 and J usage is TRBJ2-2, with 7 bases matching TRBD2. The CDR3 totals 15 residues. J lost 2 bases, V lost 6 bases, and 6 bases had no gene match. From germline, CDR1 is SGHAT and CDR2 FQNNGV. CDR3 in amino acids: CASSFLGLNTGELFF. CDR3 DNA sequence: TGTGCCAGCAGTTTCCTGGGACTAAACACCGGGGAGCTGTTTTTT.

V is TRBV5-1 and J is TRBJ1-1; 9 nucleotides match TRBD1. The J segment lost 3 bases and the V segment lost 4 bases, leaving 4 bases of the junction unmatched. Germline lookup yields CDR1 SGHRS and CDR2 YFSETQ. This CDR3 comprises 14 residues. CDR3 protein: CASSQDRGDTEAFF. The CDR3, as DNA: TGCGCCAGCAGCCAGGACAGGGGCGACACTGAAGCTTTCTTT.

The chain carries TRBV3-1 (or the pseudogene TRBV3-2) and TRBJ2-2, with TRBD1 matching over 7 bases. V trimming: 6 bases; J trimming: 7 bases; junction bases outside the gene matches: 8. The CDR3 spans 14 residues. CDR1 LGHDT and CDR2 YNNKEL come from the germline V gene (reference sequence). DNA of the CDR3: TGTGCCAGCAGGGGAACAGGGGTCGGCGGGGAGCTGTTTTTT. As protein: CASRGTGVGGELFF.

The chain couples TRBV3-1 (or the pseudogene TRBV3-2) to TRBJ2-1, with a possible D match to TRBD2 (6 bases). Looked up from germline, CDR1 is LGHDT and CDR2 is YNNKEL (reference sequence). This CDR3 is built from 13 residues. The V gene lost 2 bases and the J gene lost 9 bases, with 11 bases spanning the gap. In DNA form, the CDR3 reads TGTGCCAGCAGCCAATTCCGGGGGACTGAGCAGTTCTTC. This sequence encodes CASSQFRGTEQFF.

The V gene is TRBV7-9, the J gene TRBJ1-2, with no clear D. CDR3 length: 12 residues. Trimming shortened V by 6 bases and J by 7 bases, and 12 bases separated the two germline ends. Germline-derived CDR1 and CDR2 are SEHNR and FQNEAQ (reference sequence). The CDR3 bases are TGTGCCAGCAGTGTACCCCACGGTGGCTACACCTTC. Protein sequence: CASSVPHGGYTF.

The chain combines TRBV14 with TRBJ1-2; 10 positions match TRBD1. The CDR3 length is 14 residues. With V trimmed by 5 bases and J by 8 bases, 8 bases remained unmatched. The V gene's germline CDR1 is SGHDN and CDR2 FVKESK. The CDR3 DNA sequence: TGTGCCAGCAGCGCCGCGACAGGGGGCCGGGGCTACACCTTC. Residues: CASSAATGGRGYTF.

This clone was detected once. V is TRBV3-1 (or the pseudogene TRBV3-2) and J is TRBJ2-7, with D hard to call. Germline V CDR1 and CDR2: LGHDT, YNNKEL (reference sequence). Trimming shortened V by 5 bases and J by 7 bases, and 9 bases separated the two germline ends. The CDR3 sequence is 11 residues long. CDR3 loop: CASSNLGEQYF. For the CDR3, the DNA is TGTGCCAGCAGCAACCTCGGGGAGCAGTACTTC.

V is TRBV6-1 and J is TRBJ1-1; D gene uncertain. Trimming took off 1 base at V and 0 bases at J, with 15 bases between the two ends. This CDR3 region has 17 residues. CDR1 is MNHNS and CDR2 is SASEGT in the germline V gene. This CDR3 is CASSEEMEGWVNTEAFF. The CDR3 DNA is TGTGCCAGCAGTGAAGAGATGGAGGGATGGGTGAACACTGAAGCTTTCTTT.

This clone was counted a single time. This chain uses TRBV7-6 with TRBJ1-4; 7 nucleotides line up with TRBD1. Germline V gene lookup returns CDR1 SGHVS and CDR2 FNYEAQ. The CDR3 runs 15 residues. Trimming removed 6 bases from V and 7 bases from J; junction bases left unmatched: 11. CDR3 amino acids: CASRSPGGVSEKLFF. The CDR3 nucleotides read TGTGCCAGCAGGTCCCCAGGGGGTGTGAGTGAAAAACTGTTTTTT.

The chain uses TRBV24-1 and TRBJ2-5; maybe TRBD1 (7 bases). This CDR3 region has 17 residues. CDR1 is KGHDR and CDR2 is SFDVKD in the germline V gene. V was shortened by 1 base and J by 2 bases, with 16 bases between the two germline ends. CDR3 sequence: CATSDFARPGGQETQYF. CDR3 coding DNA: TGTGCCACCAGTGATTTCGCCCGACCAGGGGGGCAAGAGACCCAGTACTTC.

This clone showed up just once. The gene calls are TRBV25-1 and TRBJ2-7; a weak D match, TRBD1 (6 bases). The CDR3 spans 14 residues. Trimming left V 4 bases short and J 6 bases short, with 16 bases between. The germline CDR1 and CDR2 sequences are MGHDK and SYGVNS. DNA of the CDR3: TGTGCCAGCAGTGGGGACACCTGGTTTGGCGAGCAGTACTTC. Its protein is CASSGDTWFGEQYF.

This chain links TRBV5-1 with TRBJ1-1; 8 positions match TRBD1. The V gene end was trimmed by 0 bases and the J gene end by 3 bases; junction bases not matched to a gene: 4. The CDR3 extends over 15 amino acids. The germline CDR1 and CDR2 sequences are SGHRS and YFSETQ. The CDR3 here is CASSLETGGYTEAFF. The CDR3 DNA sequence: TGCGCCAGCAGCTTGGAAACAGGGGGTTACACTGAAGCTTTCTTT.